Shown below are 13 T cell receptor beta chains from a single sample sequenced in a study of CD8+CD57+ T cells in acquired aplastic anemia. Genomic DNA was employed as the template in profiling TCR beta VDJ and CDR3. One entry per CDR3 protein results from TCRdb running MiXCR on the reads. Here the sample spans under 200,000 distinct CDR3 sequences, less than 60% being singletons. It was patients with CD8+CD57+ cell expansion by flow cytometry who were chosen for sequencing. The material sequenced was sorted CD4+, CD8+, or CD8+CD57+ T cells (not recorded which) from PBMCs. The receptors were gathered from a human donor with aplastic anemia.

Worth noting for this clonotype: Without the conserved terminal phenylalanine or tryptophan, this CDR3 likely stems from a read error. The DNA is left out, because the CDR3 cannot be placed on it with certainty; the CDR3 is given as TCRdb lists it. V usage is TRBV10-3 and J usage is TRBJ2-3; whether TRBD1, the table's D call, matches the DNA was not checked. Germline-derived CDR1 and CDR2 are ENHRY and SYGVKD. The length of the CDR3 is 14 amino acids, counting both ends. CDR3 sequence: CASSYTPRTDTQYS.

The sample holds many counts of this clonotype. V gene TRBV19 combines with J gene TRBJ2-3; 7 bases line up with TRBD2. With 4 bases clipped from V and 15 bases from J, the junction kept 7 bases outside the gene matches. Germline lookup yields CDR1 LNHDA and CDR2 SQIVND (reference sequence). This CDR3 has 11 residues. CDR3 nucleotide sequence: TGTGCCAGTAGTACTCCGGGAGGCTACTATTTT. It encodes CASSTPGGYYF.

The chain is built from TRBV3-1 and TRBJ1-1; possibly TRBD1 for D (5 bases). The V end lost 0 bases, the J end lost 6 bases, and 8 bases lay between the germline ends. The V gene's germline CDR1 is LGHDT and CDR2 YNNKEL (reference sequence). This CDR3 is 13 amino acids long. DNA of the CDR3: TGTGCCAGCAGCCAAGAGGGGGGTGCTGAAGCTTTCTTT. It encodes CASSQEGGAEAFF.

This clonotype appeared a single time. Written as DNA, the CDR3 is TGTGCCACCAGCAGCCTTACTACAGGGGGAAGCTATGGCTACACCTTC. Amino acids: CATSSLTTGGSYGYTF. This sequence joins TRBV15 and TRBJ1-2; 8 nucleotides align to TRBD1. The V gene end was trimmed by 3 bases and the J gene end by 4 bases; junction bases not matched to a gene: 10. Germline-derived CDR1 and CDR2 are LNHNV and YYDKDF (reference sequence). This CDR3 comprises 16 residues. The full variable domain, in which reference TRBV15 and TRBJ1-2 provide the parts outside the CDR3, is DAMVIQNPRYQVTQFGKPVTLSCSQTLNHNVMYWYQQKSSQAPKLLFHYYDKDFNNEADTPDNFQSRRPNTSFCFLDIRSPGLGDTAMYLCATSSLTTGGSYGYTFGSGTRLTVV.

The CDR3 DNA reads TGTGCCAGCAGTGGCCCGTATAGCAATCAGCCCCAGCATTTT. Translated, it gives CASSGPYSNQPQHF. This chain connects TRBV2 to TRBJ1-5; no clear D gene. This CDR3 region has 14 residues. The V and J ends lost 4 bases and 0 bases respectively, with 7 bases between them. CDR1 SNHLY and CDR2 FYNNEI come from the germline V gene.

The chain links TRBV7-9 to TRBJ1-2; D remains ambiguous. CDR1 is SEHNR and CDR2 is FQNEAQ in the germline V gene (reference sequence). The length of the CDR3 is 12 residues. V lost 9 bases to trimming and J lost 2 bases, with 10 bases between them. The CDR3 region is CASRTRNYGYTF. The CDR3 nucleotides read TGTGCCAGTAGGACGAGGAACTATGGCTACACCTTC.

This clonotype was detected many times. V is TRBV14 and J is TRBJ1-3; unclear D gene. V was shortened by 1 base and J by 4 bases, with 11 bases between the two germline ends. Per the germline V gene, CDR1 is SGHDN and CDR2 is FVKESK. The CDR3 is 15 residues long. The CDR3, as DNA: TGTGCCAGCAGCCAAGGAAGGACGGGCGGAAACACCATATATTTT. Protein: CASSQGRTGGNTIYF. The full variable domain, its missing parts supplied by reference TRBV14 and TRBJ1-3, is EAGVTQFPSHSVIEKGQTVTLRCDPISGHDNLYWYRRVMGKEIKFLLHFVKESKQDESGMPNNRFLAERTGGTYSTLKVQPAELEDSGVYFCASSQGRTGGNTIYFGEGSWLTVV.

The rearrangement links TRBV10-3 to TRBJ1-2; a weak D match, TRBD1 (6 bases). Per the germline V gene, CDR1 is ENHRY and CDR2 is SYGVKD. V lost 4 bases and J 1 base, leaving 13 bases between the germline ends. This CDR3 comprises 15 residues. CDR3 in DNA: TGTGCCATCAGTGGGCCTGAGGGGGGTAACTATGGCTACACCTTC. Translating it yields CAISGPEGGNYGYTF.

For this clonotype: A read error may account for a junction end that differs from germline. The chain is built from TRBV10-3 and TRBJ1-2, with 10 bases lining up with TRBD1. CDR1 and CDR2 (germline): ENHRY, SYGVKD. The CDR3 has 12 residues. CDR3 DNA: TGCGCCATCAGTGGGACAGGGGCTGGCTACACCTTC. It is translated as CAISGTGAGYTF.

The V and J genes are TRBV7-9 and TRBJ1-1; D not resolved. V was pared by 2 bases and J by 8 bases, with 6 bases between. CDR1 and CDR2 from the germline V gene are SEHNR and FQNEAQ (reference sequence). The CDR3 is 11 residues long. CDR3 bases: TGTGCCAGCAGCTTAATAGACGAAGCTTTCTTT. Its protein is CASSLIDEAFF. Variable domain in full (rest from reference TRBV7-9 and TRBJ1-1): DTGVSQNPRHKITKRGQNVTFRCDPISEHNRLYWYRQTLGQGPEFLTYFQNEAQLEKSRLLSDRFSAERPKGSFSTLEIQRTEQGDSAMYLCASSLIDEAFFGQGTRLTVV.

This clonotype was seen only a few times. The CDR3 sequence is CARGLSGRETQYF. CDR3 DNA sequence: TGTGCCCGCGGGTTAAGCGGGAGAGAGACCCAGTACTTC. The gene calls are TRBV12-3 or TRBV12-4 and TRBJ2-5, with TRBD2 matching over 8 bases. The trim removed 11 bases at V and 4 bases at J, leaving 9 bases unmatched. This CDR3 spans 13 amino acids.

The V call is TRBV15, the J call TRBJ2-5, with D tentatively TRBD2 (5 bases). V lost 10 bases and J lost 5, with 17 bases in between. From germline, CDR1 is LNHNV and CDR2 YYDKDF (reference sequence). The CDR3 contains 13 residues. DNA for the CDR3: TGTGCCATCGCACGGGGTAACAAGGAGACCCAGTACTTC. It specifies CAIARGNKETQYF. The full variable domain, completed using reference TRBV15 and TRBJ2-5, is DAMVIQNPRYQVTQFGKPVTLSCSQTLNHNVMYWYQQKSSQAPKLLFHYYDKDFNNEADTPDNFQSRRPNTSFCFLDIRSPGLGDTAMYLCAIARGNKETQYFGPGTRLLVL.

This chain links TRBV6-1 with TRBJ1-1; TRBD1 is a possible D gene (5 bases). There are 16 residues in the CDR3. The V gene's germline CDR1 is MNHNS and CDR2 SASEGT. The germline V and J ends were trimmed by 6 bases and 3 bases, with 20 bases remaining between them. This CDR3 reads CASSPPFGRADTEAFF. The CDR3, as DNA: TGTGCCAGCAGCCCTCCTTTCGGCAGGGCGGACACTGAAGCTTTCTTT.